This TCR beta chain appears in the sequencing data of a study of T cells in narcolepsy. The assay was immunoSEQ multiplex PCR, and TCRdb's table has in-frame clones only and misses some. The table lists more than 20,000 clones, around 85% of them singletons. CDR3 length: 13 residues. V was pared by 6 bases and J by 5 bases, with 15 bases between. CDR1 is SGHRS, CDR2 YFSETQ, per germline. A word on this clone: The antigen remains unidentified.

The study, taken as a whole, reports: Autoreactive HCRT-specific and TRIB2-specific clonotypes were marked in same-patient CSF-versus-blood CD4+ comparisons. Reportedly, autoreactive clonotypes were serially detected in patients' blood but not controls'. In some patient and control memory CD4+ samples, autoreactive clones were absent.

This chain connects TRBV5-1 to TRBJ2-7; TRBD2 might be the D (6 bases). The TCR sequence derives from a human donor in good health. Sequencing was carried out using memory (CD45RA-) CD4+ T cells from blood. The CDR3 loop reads CASTRDGGNEQYF. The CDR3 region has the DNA TGCGCCAGCACGCGGGACGGCGGGAACGAGCAGTACTTC.